This is a list of T cell receptor beta chains from one sample in a study of CD8+ T cells in alopecia areata. Produced via immunoSEQ multiplex PCR; TCRdb's table is partial and in-frame only. The table has about 70,000 clones, over 25% seen once. The specimen comprised CD8+ T cells sorted from blood, sampled at week 4, from a patient treated with tofacitinib. These TCRs come from a human donor with alopecia areata. The conserved cysteine and the conserved F or W are not part of the CDR3 here. The D gene is left open where the match is weak.

-	TRBV29-1	SAVGESYEQY
TRBD1	TRBV28	ASSFDRGPRETQY
-	TRBV6-5	ASSPRLTMNTEAF
-	TRBV4-1	ASNTSPREIRNEAF
-	TRBV29-1	SVEDRGAGYEQY
-	TRBV28	ASSLVDPVTGEQY
TRBD1	TRBV9	ASSVRGSSGNTIY
-	TRBV9	ASSVEPGGTYNEQF
-	TRBV4-1	ASSQAQGYVNTEAF
-	TRBV5-1	ASSFGRTGDEQF
-	TRBV9	ASSPSRGTDTQY
-	TRBV29-1	SVRFESSGANVLT
TRBD1	TRBV27	ASSFLTGGTEAF
-	TRBV19	ASSTLPGLPDTEAF
-	TRBV7-2	ASSLGGRLYQETQY
-	TRBV11-2	ASRQGSDIQY
-	TRBV29-1	SVIGQGSYEQY
-	TRBV6-5	ASSPGRGRAEAF
-	TRBV4-3	ASSPRRVSFSYEQY
-	TRBV9	ASSLGFANTGELF
TRBD1	TRBV7-9	ASSLVPDRGVRGYT
-	TRBV5-1	ASQSGTLGGNEQF
-	TRBV29-1	SVEGVGLRETQY
-	TRBV14	ASSQFLASGELF
-	TRBV9	ASSVGGAPYEQY
-	TRBV25-1	ASSVGVEEQY
-	TRBV5-1	ASSLVGYEQY
-	TRBV7-9	ASSPRGSLVYEQY
-	TRBV29-1	SVEGVTAAETQY
-	TRBV6-5	ASSLSGRSYNEQF
TRBD2	TRBV5-4	ASSLIAGGQGDTQY
-	TRBV7-8	ASSPASEQF
TRBD2	TRBV6-4	ASQRGSNTGELF
-	TRBV7-8	ASSLERSSYNEQF
-	TRBV5-1	ASSLADTQY
-	TRBV29-1	SVDGGIEAF
-	TRBV13	ASSFDLRSYEQY
TRBD2	TRBV11-2	ASTLTGLAGDEQY
-	TRBV7-9	ASSLPLGELRGQY
-	TRBV29-1	SVGEGGTEAF
-	TRBV4-2	ASSQAWGAETQY
-	TRBV27	ASSPLDGKGAF
-	TRBV29-1	SVVGLGAVEQY
-	TRBV7-9	AWGLPNTGELF
-	TRBV5-1	ARPDRGVNEKLF
TRBD2	TRBV4-2	ASSFRTSGSYEQY
TRBD1	TRBV29-1	ANRGGDGYT
TRBD1	TRBV7-9	ASSSSGTGIYEQY
-	TRBV10-3	AISELREQY
-	TRBV6-5	ASSYSLGATNEKLF
-	TRBV4-1	ASSQNRNYGYT
-	TRBV30	AWSPTFGTPVLESYNEQF
-	TRBV29-1	SVVGGDTEAF
-	TRBV7-9	ASSLGANYGYT